This T cell receptor (beta chain) is from a study of T cell changes during pregnancy in multiple sclerosis. This clone occurred once. TCRdb keeps only in-frame clones here, not all; method: immunoSEQ multiplex PCR. The sample lists approximately 99,000 clones; about nine tenths were seen once. This receptor was identified in a female donor in good health, enrolled as a control in a pregnancy study. The sample consisted of peripheral blood, taken in the second trimester of pregnancy.

The CDR3 nucleotides are TGTGCCAGCAGCCCCCCCCTGGGACTCAGCACAGATACGCAGTATTTT. Its translation is CASSPPLGLSTDTQYF. The V and J genes are TRBV5-5 and TRBJ2-3; D possibly corresponds to TRBD2 (6 bases). Between the trimmed V and J ends, which lost 4 bases and 0 bases, there was a span of 15 bases. CDR1 SGHKS and CDR2 YYEKEE come from the germline V gene (reference sequence). This CDR3 region has 16 residues.